This T cell receptor beta chain comes out of a study of blood T cell repertoires in COVID-19 (dated by TCRdb to the early 2020s). Regarding the research as a whole: Collaborator samples came from the United States, Italy and Spain and covered acute and convalescent phases of COVID-19. The dataset comprised deeply sampled blood TCRbeta repertoires from subjects exposed to, actively infected with, or recovered from COVID-19. The prospective study material was composed of cDNA or gDNA derived from T cells, B-cell-depleted T cells, or PBMCs. The repertoires were released in a freely available public database meant as a resource for research on the immune response to SARS-CoV-2. Samples came from the ongoing ImmuneRACE study (first 160 participants) plus 1,254 subjects from 6 global collaborators. Where available, HLA class I and class II types were obtained from metadata supplied by the sample provider rather than from assay-based typing. Nearly every sample came with metadata listing a de-identified subject ID, COVID-19 status, age in years and sex.

Participants in the prospective study were enrolled through a virtual design, were aged about 18 to 90 years, and lived in 24 United States geographic areas. To assign participants to cohorts, the prospective study relied on clinical history that participants themselves reported in a screening survey and a study questionnaire. A participant counted as exposed if, within 2 weeks of entering the study, that participant had been in contact with someone who had a PCR-confirmed or clinician-diagnosed COVID-19 case. Each participant in the prospective study had whole blood, serum and a nasopharyngeal or oropharyngeal swab collected by mobile phlebotomists. Additional blood draws and questionnaires over an approximately 2-month period could optionally be provided by prospective study participants. Blood samples from the prospective study were shipped frozen or at room temperature prior to DNA extraction.

TCRbeta CDR3 regions were amplified from genomic DNA using the immunoSEQ Assay, a bias-controlled multiplex PCR. On the study's bioinformatics: Within the assay, amplification of reference gene primers was used to estimate how many nucleated cells each sample contained. To quantify the absolute abundance of each unique TCRbeta CDR3 rearrangement, sequence reads were collapsed and filtered. For each sample, productive Simpson clonality was calculated as the square root of Simpson's diversity index over productive rearrangements. In TCRdb, the immuneACCESS table is reduced to in-frame sequences with V and J assigned. These tables do not hold every clone; where another copy was compared, an unresolved V gene accounts for under half, and the others remain unexplained. That table is the source of V, J and clone size, and D and trimming were worked out from the DNA. The sample yields hundreds of thousands of clones; roughly 88% were counted once. Together, the top ten hold 1.4% to 1.5% of the sample.

Comments on this clone: The clone's antigen remains unknown. Per-base qualities were not stored, and no clone one base away is much larger.

Study-wide conclusions, independent of this receptor: Clinical and demographic metadata were provided uncurated, with the amount varying by source and participant.

There are 11 amino acids in the CDR3, from cysteine to phenylalanine inclusive. Just the 33-base CDR3 DNA is kept, in frame starting at base 1. Between the V and J ends, shortened by 5 bases and 8 bases respectively, the junction contains 9 bases. CDR1 and CDR2 (MDHEN, SYDVKM) derive from the germline V gene. The sample was PBMCs or T cells enriched from blood (not recorded which). The sequence links TRBV28 to TRBJ1-1; D gene: possibly TRBD1, on 6 matching bases. The TCR was taken from a woman under 30 who had been exposed to COVID-19. CDR3 region: CASSVGAEAFF. The nucleotide sequence is TGTGCCAGCAGTGTGGGGGCGGAAGCTTTCTTT.